This TCR beta chain was recorded in a study of T cells expressing NK-cell markers. Study background: Sorted T-cell subsets CD3+CD56+NKG2C+, CD3+CD56+NKG2C- and CD3+CD56-NKG2C+ were TCR beta-sequenced. The eight sequenced donors comprised seven who were HCMV-seropositive and one who was seronegative.

The CDR3 has 12 residues. CDR1 is SGHAT, CDR2 FQNNGV, per germline. The authors made TCR beta cDNA libraries by 5'RACE template switching. This switching added a universal primer site and UMIs. Reanalyzing the 5' RACE reads, TCRdb keeps one entry per CDR3 protein, without DNA. The table lists over 350,000 distinct CDR3 sequences. Sequenced: blood T cells: a sorted CD56 or NKG2C T cell subset, CD4+ or CD8+ T cells, or bulk PBMC T cells (not recorded which). The chain joins TRBV11-2 to TRBJ2-1. The clonotype comes from a woman in her fifties or sixties in good health. The chain's CDR3 is CASSQSAFRQFF.